What follows describes a single T cell receptor (beta chain). What it recognizes is unknown. The sample is drawn from a study of CD8 T cells in Susac syndrome. Sequencing targeted TCR beta in T cells from blood (CD8+ and CD4+). The multiple sclerosis control group comprised treatment-naive patients with stable or active relapsing-remitting disease. RNA totalling roughly 0.5 to 1 ug underwent reverse transcription with random hexamers. Across 54 Vbeta and 13 Jbeta, immunoSEQ multiplex PCR amplified TCR beta CDR3. A single record per CDR3 protein comes from TCRdb applying MiXCR to the immunoSEQ multiplex PCR reads. The data hold roughly 300,000 distinct CDR3 sequences, with roughly 85% observed a single time. CDR1 is DFQATT, CDR2 SNEGSKA, per germline (reference sequence). The V end lost 0 bases, the J end lost 5 bases, and 2 bases lay between the germline ends. The CDR3 consists of 11 residues. Study-wide findings and caveats: The study conceded that its TCR sequencing and HLA analysis involved relatively few individuals.

The sample comprised CD8+ T cells from PBMCs. This TCR was recovered from a human donor with multiple sclerosis. The V gene is TRBV20-1, the J gene TRBJ2-1; no firm D call. CDR3 loop: CSARDDNEQFF. CDR3 coding DNA: TGCAGTGCTAGAGACGACAATGAGCAGTTCTTC.